The subject of this entry is one TCR beta chain. As yet, its antigen is unknown. PCR was performed a second time for about 7 to 12 cycles using a sample-barcoded 5' primer and a J-beta primer mix. TCRdb recomputed calls from the 5' RACE reads with MiXCR, one row per CDR3 protein. The sample consists of about 680,000 distinct CDR3 sequences, approximately 50% of them appearing once. This CDR3 is 15 amino acids long. V was shortened by 2 bases and J by 0 bases, with 12 bases between the two germline ends. CDR1 is SGHNT and CDR2 is YYREEE in the germline V gene (reference sequence). These data originate in a study of blood T cells in healthy people across ages. Study-wide points: Fewer expanded clones and more diversity marked long-lived versus aged donors.

The genes are TRBV5-4 and TRBJ2-7; D uncertain. The sequenced material came from blood. The sequence derives from a woman between 55 and 75 years old in good health. The CDR3 is CASSFEAQNSYEQYF. The CDR3 bases are TGTGCCAGCAGCTTCGAGGCCCAGAACTCCTACGAGCAGTACTTC.